The 19 T cell receptor beta chains reported below all come from one sample, sequenced in a study of blood T cells in healthy people across ages. The authors ran a second PCR of about 6 to 11 cycles using a sample-barcoded 5' primer and a J-beta primer mix. TCRdb re-called the 5' RACE reads with MiXCR, one entry per CDR3 protein. Among 500,000 to 650,000 distinct CDR3 sequences listed, about 27% were seen once. These data also featured in a second study, about T cells of mothers and their children.

Sequenced sample: blood. These receptors all come from a boy between 2 and 15 years old in good health.

As concerns this clonotype: An end of the junction differs from the germline gene, which may be a read error. The chain couples TRBV7-9 to TRBJ2-1; 11 bases are a match to TRBD2. Germline CDR1 SEHNR, CDR2 FQNEAQ (reference sequence). This CDR3 region has 16 residues. The DNA of the CDR3 is TGTGCCAGCAGCTTCGCAACTAGCGGGAGCTACGATGAGCAGTTCTTC. It specifies CASSFATSGSYDEQFF.

The rearrangement joins TRBV29-1 to TRBJ1-5, with a weak D call TRBD1 (5 bases). The CDR3 is 13 residues long. Germline-derived CDR1 and CDR2 are SQVTM and ANQGSEA. V lost 6 bases and J 5 bases, leaving 14 bases between the germline ends. The CDR3 protein is CSVNGHGDQPQHF. Here the CDR3 DNA reads TGCAGCGTCAACGGACACGGGGATCAGCCCCAGCATTTT.

The V gene is TRBV2, the J gene TRBJ1-4; D unclear. With 3 bases removed from V and 5 bases from J, the gap between germline ends came to 22 bases. The CDR3 length is 18 residues. Germline V gene lookup returns CDR1 SNHLY and CDR2 FYNNEI. CDR3 amino acids: CASSDGYAVGGGNEKLFF. The CDR3 bases are TGTGCCAGCAGTGACGGGTATGCAGTAGGTGGAGGGAATGAAAAACTGTTTTTT.

This clonotype turned up a few times. The CDR3, as DNA: TGTGCCAGCAGTGAGGACAGGGGAAGGAACGAGCAGTACTTC. The encoded protein is CASSEDRGRNEQYF. The chain couples TRBV2 to TRBJ2-7; 9 bases fit TRBD1. The CDR3 runs 14 residues. J gave up 5 bases and V 3 bases, and 5 bases lay outside the gene matches. The germline V gene encodes CDR1 SNHLY and CDR2 FYNNEI.

V usage is TRBV30 and J usage is TRBJ2-3; 9 nucleotides match TRBD2. The V gene's germline CDR1 is GTSNPN and CDR2 SVGIG (reference sequence). CDR3 size: 13 residues. Germline trimming cut 7 bases from V and 2 bases from J; bases unmatched to any gene: 4. The CDR3 sequence is CAYIAGVTDTQYF. CDR3 bases: TGTGCCTATATAGCGGGGGTCACAGATACGCAGTATTTT.

This chain links TRBV2 with TRBJ2-3; a possible D gene is TRBD2 (5 bases). V lost 7 bases and J 5 bases, leaving 19 bases between the germline ends. Looked up from germline, CDR1 is SNHLY and CDR2 is FYNNEI. The CDR3 loop spans 15 amino acids. The CDR3 DNA follows: TGTGCCAGCACTATTCTTAGCGCTGGCAAAGATACGCAGTATTTT. Translated: CASTILSAGKDTQYF.

Regarding this clonotype: Sequence at one end of the junction differs from germline and may be a read error. The chain carries TRBV6-1 and TRBJ1-1; 7 bases line up with TRBD1. The CDR3 loop spans 20 amino acids. Per germline, CDR1 MNHNS and CDR2 SASEGT. The DNA of the CDR3 is TGTGCCAGCAGTGAGGGGGGCCCCCTTATGACAGGGCGATCGAACACTGAAGCTCTCTTT. This sequence encodes CASSEGGPLMTGRSNTEALF.

V usage is TRBV11-2 and J usage is TRBJ2-7; D is undetermined. The CDR3 length is 14 residues. Trimming removed 5 bases from V and 0 bases from J, with 11 bases in between. CDR1 SGHAT and CDR2 FQNNGV come from the germline V gene. The CDR3 nucleotides read TGTGCCAGCAGCACCCCACGACACTCCTACGAGCAGTACTTC. Protein: CASSTPRHSYEQYF.

This clonotype was detected only a few times. This chain connects TRBV5-6 to TRBJ2-1; D is perhaps TRBD2 (5 bases). Germline-derived CDR1 and CDR2 are SGHDT and YYEEEE. The CDR3 is 16 amino acids. V lost 4 bases and J lost 1, with 15 bases in between. Written as DNA, the CDR3 is TGTGCCAGCAGCCCCAATTATGGCGGGTCCTACAATGAGCAGTTCTTC. Protein sequence: CASSPNYGGSYNEQFF.

The J gene is TRBJ2-7, the V gene TRBV6-2 or TRBV6-3, with 7 nucleotides matching TRBD1. The CDR3 is 14 residues long. The junction had 5 bases not matched to a gene; V was cut back by 2 bases and J by 4 bases. CDR1 and CDR2 from the germline V gene are MNHEY and SVGEGT. CDR3: CASSYGDSQYEQYF. CDR3 DNA: TGTGCCAGCAGTTACGGGGACAGCCAGTACGAGCAGTACTTC.

The rearrangement links TRBV20-1 to TRBJ2-1; 7 nucleotides line up with TRBD2. This CDR3 contains 12 residues. J was trimmed by 4 bases and V by 6 bases; bases with no gene match: 3. CDR1 is DFQATT, CDR2 SNEGSKA, per germline (reference sequence). The CDR3 sequence: CSAPGGYNEQFF. CDR3 nucleotide sequence: TGCAGTGCCCCCGGGGGGTACAATGAGCAGTTCTTC.

The chain recombines TRBV7-9 with TRBJ1-2; 10 nucleotides agree with TRBD1. With 3 bases clipped from V and 7 bases from J, the junction kept 5 bases outside the gene matches. Germline V gene lookup returns CDR1 SEHNR and CDR2 FQNEAQ (reference sequence). This CDR3 contains 14 residues. CDR3 nucleotides: TGTGCCAGCAGCTTCGCCGGGACAGGGGCTGGCTACACCTTC. Its translation: CASSFAGTGAGYTF.

This clonotype was counted only a few times. The chain links TRBV12-3 or TRBV12-4 to TRBJ2-2, with a weak D call TRBD1 (6 bases). There are 14 residues in the CDR3. The V end was cut by 7 bases, the J end by 9 bases, with 18 bases between. The CDR3 is CASTPPQGHRELFF. Here the CDR3 DNA reads TGTGCCAGCACCCCCCCACAGGGCCACCGGGAGCTGTTTTTT.

The chain links TRBV5-1 to TRBJ2-2; 9 nucleotides align to TRBD1. The length of the CDR3 is 15 residues. Looked up from germline, CDR1 is SGHRS and CDR2 is YFSETQ. Trimming removed 4 bases from V and 2 bases from J; junction bases left unmatched: 3. The CDR3 region is CASSPGQGNTGELFF. CDR3 nucleotides: TGCGCCAGCAGCCCGGGACAGGGAAACACCGGGGAGCTGTTTTTT.

The sample holds a few counts of this clonotype. The CDR3 region has the DNA TGTGCCAGCAGCCGCCCCTCTAGCGCCGCTTTAGGGGAGCAGTACTTC. Translated, it gives CASSRPSSAALGEQYF. This chain connects TRBV7-9 to TRBJ2-7; D is perhaps TRBD2 (6 bases). CDR1 and CDR2 from the germline V gene are SEHNR and FQNEAQ (reference sequence). V was cut by 5 bases and J by 7 bases, with 24 bases left in between. This CDR3 region has 16 residues.

The genes are TRBV5-1 and TRBJ2-6, with D tentatively TRBD2 (6 bases). The CDR3 loop spans 15 amino acids. The V end lost 5 bases, the J end lost 3 bases, and 12 bases lay between the germline ends. Germline V gene lookup returns CDR1 SGHRS and CDR2 YFSETQ. The CDR3 DNA sequence: TGCGCCAGCAGACAAACGGGGGATGGGGCCAACGTCCTGACTTTC. Protein sequence: CASRQTGDGANVLTF.

This clonotype has just a few counts. This sequence joins TRBV25-1 and TRBJ1-5; tentatively, D is TRBD1 (6 bases). V lost 3 bases, J lost 2 bases, and 8 bases lay in between. Germline V CDR1 and CDR2: MGHDK, SYGVNS. This CDR3 region has 14 residues. The CDR3 is CASSESGGNQPQHF. The CDR3 DNA sequence: TGTGCCAGCAGTGAGTCAGGGGGCAATCAGCCCCAGCATTTT.

This clonotype occurred many times. The V call is TRBV18, the J call TRBJ2-5; D is unclear. The V and J ends lost 3 bases and 4 bases respectively, with 6 bases between them. From germline, CDR1 is KGHSH and CDR2 LQKENI. CDR3 length: 12 amino acids. CDR3 coding DNA: TGTGCCAGCTCACCTCAATTAGAGACCCAGTACTTC. Translating gives CASSPQLETQYF.

A few counts support this clonotype. V gene TRBV24-1 combines with J gene TRBJ2-5, with TRBD2 matching 7 bases. The CDR3 loop spans 18 amino acids. In germline, CDR1 is KGHDR, CDR2 SFDVKD. The V and J ends lost 4 bases and 4 bases, in that order; junction bases with no gene match: 17. The CDR3 region is CATSDPLRLAGEGETQYF. CDR3 in DNA: TGTGCCACCAGTGACCCTCTTCGACTAGCTGGAGAGGGAGAGACCCAGTACTTC.